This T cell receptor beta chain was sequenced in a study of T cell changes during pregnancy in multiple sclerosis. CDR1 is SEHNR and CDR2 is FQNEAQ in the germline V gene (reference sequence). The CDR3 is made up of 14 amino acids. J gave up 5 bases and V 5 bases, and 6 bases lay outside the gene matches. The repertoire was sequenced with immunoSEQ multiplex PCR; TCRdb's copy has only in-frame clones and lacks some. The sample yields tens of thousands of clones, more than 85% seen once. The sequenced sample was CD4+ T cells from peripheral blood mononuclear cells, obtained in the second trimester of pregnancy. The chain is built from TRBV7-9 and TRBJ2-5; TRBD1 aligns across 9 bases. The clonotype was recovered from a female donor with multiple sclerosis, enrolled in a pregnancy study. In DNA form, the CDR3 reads TGTGCCAGCAGCGCGACAGGGGGGTGGGAGACCCAGTACTTC. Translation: CASSATGGWETQYF.